This entry concerns a single T cell receptor (beta chain). Trimming took off 7 bases at V and 2 bases at J, with 14 bases between the two ends. This CDR3 region has 14 residues. Germline assignment: CDR1 ENHRY and CDR2 SYGVKD. The sample belongs to a study of blood T cell repertoires in COVID-19. About the research overall: Sites across the United States, Italy and Spain contributed samples from acute and convalescent COVID-19. Sources were T cells, B-cell-depleted T cells, or PBMCs; the material itself was cDNA or gDNA.

As originally analysed: Amplification with reference gene primers provided the estimates of nucleated cell counts. Sequenced by immunoSEQ multiplex PCR; TCRdb stores in-frame clones only, minus some. V and J calls and clone size follow that table, whereas D and trimming were derived from the DNA. The sample lists about 150,000 clones, approximately 82% occurring once. The TCR comes from a woman of 80 years or more with active or convalescent COVID-19. This chain links TRBV10-3 with TRBJ1-2; tentative D call: TRBD1 (5 bases). The specimen was peripheral blood. Written as DNA, the CDR3 is TGTGCCATCACCATGGACACAAAAAACTATGGCTACACCTTC. Residues: CAITMDTKNYGYTF.